The next 6 T cell receptor beta chains were all read from a single sample in a study of blood T cell repertoires in COVID-19. Sequenced by immunoSEQ multiplex PCR; TCRdb stores in-frame clones only, minus some. Among some 150,000 clones listed, roughly 89% were seen once. The sequenced sample consisted of peripheral blood. These receptors all come from a woman in her fifties or sixties who had recovered from COVID-19.

The V gene is TRBV6-1, the J gene TRBJ2-7; maybe TRBD1 (8 bases). CDR1 is MNHNS and CDR2 is SASEGT in the germline V gene. V lost 5 bases to trimming and J lost 3 bases, with 17 bases between them. This CDR3 spans 15 amino acids. The CDR3 sequence is CASSWEGQVNYEQYF. The CDR3 nucleotides read TGTGCCAGCAGTTGGGAGGGACAGGTAAACTACGAGCAGTACTTC.

The chain joins TRBV27 to TRBJ1-2, with 7 positions matching TRBD1. CDR3 length: 17 amino acids. Germline V gene data show CDR1 as MNHEY and CDR2 as SMNVEV (reference sequence). The V gene end was trimmed by 4 bases and the J gene end by 0 bases; junction bases not matched to a gene: 11. The CDR3, as DNA: TGTGCCAGCAGTTACCAAGGACAGGCGACAGCTAACTATGGCTACACCTTC. Protein sequence: CASSYQGQATANYGYTF.

The chain carries TRBV5-1 and TRBJ2-7; 7 bases fit TRBD1. There are 15 residues in the CDR3. The V gene end was trimmed by 2 bases and the J gene end by 5 bases; junction bases not matched to a gene: 10. Germline V gene lookup returns CDR1 SGHRS and CDR2 YFSETQ. CDR3 sequence reads: CASSLGGGLQDEQYF. In DNA form, the CDR3 reads TGCGCCAGCAGCTTAGGGGGCGGCCTTCAGGACGAGCAGTACTTC.

The chain joins TRBV19 to TRBJ2-3; 8 nucleotides align to TRBD2. The CDR3 is 16 residues long. The germline gives CDR1 LNHDA, CDR2 SQIVND (reference sequence). With V trimmed by 3 bases and J by 3 bases, 8 bases remained unmatched. The CDR3 bases are TGTGCCAGTAGTATCGACGGGACTAGTTTGACAGATACGCAGTATTTT. Translating it yields CASSIDGTSLTDTQYF.

This sequence joins TRBV7-6 and TRBJ1-3; 7 bases match TRBD1. CDR3 length: 15 amino acids. Germline CDR1 reads SGHVS; CDR2 reads FNYEAQ. V lost 1 base to trimming and J lost 4 bases; unmatched junction nucleotides: 4. The DNA of the CDR3 is TGTGCCAGCAGCTTAGAATTGGGACAGGGAAACACCATATATTTT. As protein: CASSLELGQGNTIYF.

The CDR3 is CASSRGRAPDTQYF. The CDR3, as DNA: TGTGCCAGCAGCCGTGGGAGGGCCCCAGATACGCAGTATTTT. V usage is TRBV3-1 (or the pseudogene TRBV3-2) and J usage is TRBJ2-3; 7 bases line up with TRBD2. This CDR3 comprises 14 residues. CDR1 LGHDT and CDR2 YNNKEL come from the germline V gene (reference sequence). J was trimmed by 4 bases and V by 4 bases; bases with no gene match: 5.